This T cell receptor (beta chain) was profiled in a study of T cells in tumors after PD-1 blockade. Turning to the study itself: Excluded were patients with checkpoint blockade, immunosuppressants, or radiotherapy or other anti-cancer therapy within 4 weeks. Mean per blood sample: 95,000 to 130,000 templates (24,679-257,772), 35,000 to 45,000 unique clonotypes.

Trimming removed 4 bases at V and 8 bases at J, with 14 bases between. Germline V CDR1 and CDR2: LGHDT, YNNKEL (reference sequence). This CDR3 is built from 14 residues. Data came from immunoSEQ multiplex PCR; TCRdb stores just in-frame clones and leaves some out. The sample shows 15,000 to 25,000 clones, more than 65% of them seen only once. The J gene is TRBJ1-4, the V gene TRBV3-1 (or the pseudogene TRBV3-2); weak D call: TRBD1 (5 bases). Sequences were derived from PBMCs, sampled after anti-PD-1 therapy. The receptor was isolated from a human donor with advanced basal cell or squamous cell carcinoma (not recorded which). The CDR3 here is CASSLQGGGEKLFF. The DNA for the CDR3 is TGTGCCAGCAGCCTCCAGGGCGGAGGGGAAAAACTGTTTTTT.